This is a list of T cell receptor beta chains from one sample in a study of T cell changes during pregnancy in multiple sclerosis. TCRdb keeps only in-frame clones here, not all; method: immunoSEQ multiplex PCR. The table has roughly 42,000 clones, about 89% seen once. Sequences were derived from CD4+ T cells from peripheral blood mononuclear cells, sampled in the first trimester of pregnancy. These receptors were obtained from a female donor with multiple sclerosis, enrolled in a pregnancy study. Both conserved end residues are part of each CDR3.

J: TRBJ2-3
V: TRBV27
CDR3: CASSLGPRGTDTQYF

J: TRBJ1-1
V: TRBV5-1
CDR3: CASSLGGFQGVNTEAFF

J: TRBJ2-7
V: TRBV6-5
CDR3: CASSTLAGAGEQYF

J: TRBJ2-5
V: TRBV7-2
CDR3: CASSLGGGPYQETQYF

J: TRBJ2-6
V: TRBV7-3
CDR3: CASSQNSGANVLTF

J: TRBJ2-1
V: TRBV28
CDR3: CASSSRAGVGNEQFF

J: TRBJ2-1
V: TRBV28
CDR3: CASRSLLAGVYNEQFF

J: TRBJ2-7
V: TRBV4-3
CDR3: CASSQDGRASYEQYF

J: TRBJ1-5
V: TRBV2
CDR3: CASSGDRVGQPQHF

J: TRBJ2-2
V: TRBV4-1
CDR3: CATRGSGTVNTGELFF

J: TRBJ2-7
V: TRBV23-1
CDR3: CASSYPGQGTEEQYF

J: TRBJ1-1
V: TRBV14
CDR3: CASSQRLRSEAFF